This T cell receptor (beta chain) was observed in a study of shared T cell receptors in the human thymus. Generated by immunoSEQ multiplex PCR, the TCRdb table keeps only in-frame clones and is missing some. The profile shows hundreds of thousands of clones, about 89% of them singletons. V dropped 7 bases and J dropped 5 bases, with 21 bases sitting between them. The CDR3 has 15 amino acids. CDR1 is SQVTM and CDR2 is ANQGSEA in the germline V gene. The same sample was also studied in work on human thymus T cells. That work contributes: Congenital heart defects were the reason for the corrective surgery that the donors, healthy Finnish infants, were having. Thymus was obtained from resections taken during corrective heart surgery. What appeared biased in thymic and blood repertoires was the usage of V and J genes. A high degree of thymic repertoire overlap among unrelated individuals was reported in related research.

The TCR was taken from a boy under two years old with a congenital heart defect. The gene calls are TRBV29-1 and TRBJ1-5; D is unclear. The sequenced sample consisted of thymocytes. The CDR3 nucleotides read TGCAGCGCAATCACCCCCGGAGAACGGGATCAGCCCCAGCATTTT. Protein sequence: CSAITPGERDQPQHF.